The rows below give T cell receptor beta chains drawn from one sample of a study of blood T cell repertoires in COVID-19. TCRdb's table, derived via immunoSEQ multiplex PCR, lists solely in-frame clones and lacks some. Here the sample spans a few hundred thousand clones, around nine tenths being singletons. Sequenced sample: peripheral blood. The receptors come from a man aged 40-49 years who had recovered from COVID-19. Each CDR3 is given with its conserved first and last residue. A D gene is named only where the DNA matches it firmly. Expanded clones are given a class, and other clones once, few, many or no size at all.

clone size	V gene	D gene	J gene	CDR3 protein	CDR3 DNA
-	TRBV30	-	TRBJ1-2	CAWIPSARVIYGYTF	TGTGCCTGGATCCCATCCGCCAGGGTAATTTATGGCTACACCTTC
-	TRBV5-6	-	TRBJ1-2	CASSLGGGADYGYTF	TGTGCCAGCAGCTTGGGTGGGGGCGCTGACTATGGCTACACCTTC
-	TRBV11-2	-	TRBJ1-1	CASTPRGGTEAFF	TGTGCCAGCACCCCTCGGGGGGGGACTGAAGCTTTCTTT
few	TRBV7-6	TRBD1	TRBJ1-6	CASSLDRNSPLHF	TGTGCCAGCAGCTTGGACAGGAATTCACCCCTCCACTTT
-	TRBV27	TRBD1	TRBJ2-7	CASSSRTGGQYEQYF	TGTGCCAGCAGTTCCCGGACAGGGGGCCAATACGAGCAGTACTTC
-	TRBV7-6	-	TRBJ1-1	CASSPRGGVATEAFF	TGTGCCAGCAGTCCGCGGGGGGGCGTGGCCACTGAAGCTTTCTTT
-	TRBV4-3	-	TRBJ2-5	CASSQGWAETQYF	TGCGCCAGCAGCCAAGGATGGGCAGAGACCCAGTACTTC
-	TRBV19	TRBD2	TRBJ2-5	CASSPSGQETQYF	TGTGCCAGTAGTCCTAGCGGCCAAGAGACCCAGTACTTC
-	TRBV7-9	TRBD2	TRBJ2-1	CASSTPVEGGSRYNEQFF	TGTGCCAGCAGCACTCCCGTCGAGGGCGGGAGCCGCTACAATGAGCAGTTCTTC
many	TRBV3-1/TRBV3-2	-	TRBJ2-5	CASSQVGSAKKETQYF	TGTGCCAGCAGCCAAGTCGGGTCAGCCAAGAAAGAGACCCAGTACTTC
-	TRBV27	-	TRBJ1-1	CASSSPWGEAGAFF	TGTGCCAGCAGTTCCCCTTGGGGGGAGGCTGGGGCTTTCTTT
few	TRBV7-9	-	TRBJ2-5	CASSLPGETQYF	TGTGCCAGCAGCTTACCCGGAGAGACCCAGTACTTC
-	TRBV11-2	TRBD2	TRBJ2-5	CASSRQTSYETQYF	TGTGCCAGCAGCCGACAGACTAGCTATGAGACCCAGTACTTC
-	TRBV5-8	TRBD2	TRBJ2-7	CASSRRASSGGVISYEQYF	TGTGCCAGCAGCCGCAGGGCGTCTAGCGGGGGCGTGATCTCCTACGAGCAGTACTTC
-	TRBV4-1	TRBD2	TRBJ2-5	CASSQNRLAGQQETQYF	TGCGCCAGCAGCCAAAACCGTCTAGCGGGGCAACAAGAGACCCAGTACTTC
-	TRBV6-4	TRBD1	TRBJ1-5	CASSDRNRGPQPQHF	TGTGCCAGCAGTGACAGGAACAGGGGACCTCAGCCCCAGCATTTT
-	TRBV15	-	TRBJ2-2	CATSRDWLNTGELFF	TGTGCCACCAGCAGAGATTGGCTGAACACCGGGGAGCTGTTTTTT
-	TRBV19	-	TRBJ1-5	CASSSAGVQPQHF	TGTGCCAGTAGTTCAGCGGGGGTCCAGCCCCAGCATTTT
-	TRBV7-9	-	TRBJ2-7	CASSLPGLMSEQYF	TGTGCCAGCAGCTTACCGGGACTTATGAGCGAGCAGTACTTC
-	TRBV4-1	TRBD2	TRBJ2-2	CASSQGPGLAGGSPGELFF	TGCGCCAGCAGCCAAGGCCCGGGACTAGCGGGGGGCTCCCCCGGGGAGCTGTTTTTT
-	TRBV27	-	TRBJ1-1	CASSLSQGANTEAFF	TGTGCCAGCAGTTTATCTCAAGGGGCCAACACTGAAGCTTTCTTT
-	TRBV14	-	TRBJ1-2	CASSQISDGYTF	TGTGCCAGCAGCCAGATTTCGGATGGCTACACCTTC
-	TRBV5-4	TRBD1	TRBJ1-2	CASSLQGAGGYTF	TGTGCCAGCAGCTTACAGGGGGCCGGTGGCTACACCTTC
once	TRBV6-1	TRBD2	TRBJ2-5	CASSEREGMTQYF	TGTGCCAGCAGTGAAAGGGAGGGGATGACCCAGTACTTC
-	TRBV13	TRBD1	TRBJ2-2	CASSLYQGALTGELFF	TGTGCCAGCAGCTTATATCAGGGGGCGCTCACCGGGGAGCTGTTTTTT
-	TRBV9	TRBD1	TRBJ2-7	CASSTGGGEQYF	TGTGCCAGCTCGACAGGGGGAGGAGAGCAGTACTTC
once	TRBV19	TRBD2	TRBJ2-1	CASSIAGGGSYNEQFF	TGTGCCAGTAGTATAGCCGGGGGGGGCTCCTACAATGAGCAGTTCTTC
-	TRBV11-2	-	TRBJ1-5	CASSLGARVSGQPQHF	TGTGCCAGCAGCTTAGGGGCAAGGGTAAGCGGTCAGCCCCAGCATTTT
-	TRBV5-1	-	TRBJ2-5	CASNLGGQETQYF	TGCGCCAGCAACCTAGGGGGCCAAGAGACCCAGTACTTC
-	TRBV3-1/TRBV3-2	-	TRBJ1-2	CASSHGEDGYTF	TGTGCCAGCAGCCATGGGGAGGATGGCTACACCTTC
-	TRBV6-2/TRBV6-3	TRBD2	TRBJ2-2	CASSYAKPGLAGVWELFF	TGTGCCAGCAGTTACGCGAAGCCGGGACTAGCGGGGGTCTGGGAGCTGTTTTTT
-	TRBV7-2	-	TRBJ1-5	CASSLNQGNQPQHF	TGTGCCAGCAGCTTAAATCAGGGAAATCAGCCCCAGCATTTT
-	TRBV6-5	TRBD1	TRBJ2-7	CACNRDSVSYEQYF	TGTGCCTGCAACCGGGACAGCGTTTCCTACGAGCAGTACTTC
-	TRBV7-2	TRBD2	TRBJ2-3	CASSPLLAGTTTDTQYF	TGTGCCAGCAGCCCCCTTCTAGCGGGGACTACCACAGATACGCAGTATTTT
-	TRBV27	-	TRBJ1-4	CASSFEPNGEKLFF	TGTGCCAGCAGTTTTGAACCTAACGGTGAAAAACTGTTTTTT
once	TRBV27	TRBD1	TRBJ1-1	CASSSGQGVNTEAFF	TGTGCCAGCAGTTCGGGACAGGGGGTCAACACTGAAGCTTTCTTT
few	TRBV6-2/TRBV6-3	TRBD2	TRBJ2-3	CASSYGLAGSADTQYF	TGTGCCAGCAGTTACGGGCTAGCGGGTAGCGCAGATACGCAGTATTTT
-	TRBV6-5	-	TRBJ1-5	CASSPGDFSREPQHF	TGTGCCAGCAGTCCCGGGGACTTCTCTCGTGAGCCCCAGCATTTT
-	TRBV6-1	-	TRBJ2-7	CASSEPWQYF	TGTGCCAGCAGTGAACCCTGGCAGTACTTC
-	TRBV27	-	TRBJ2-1	CASSFFVAGGGEQFF	TGTGCCAGCAGTTTCTTTGTGGCTGGGGGCGGGGAGCAGTTCTTC
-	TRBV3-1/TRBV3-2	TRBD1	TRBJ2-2	CASSITGGGTPGELFF	TGTGCCAGCAGTATTACAGGGGGCGGCACCCCCGGGGAGCTGTTTTTT
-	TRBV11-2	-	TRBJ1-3	CASSLTRAGNTIYF	TGTGCCAGCAGCTTGACCAGGGCTGGAAACACCATATATTTT
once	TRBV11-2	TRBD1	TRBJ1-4	CASSPRGGPNEKLFF	TGTGCCAGCAGCCCTAGAGGGGGCCCTAATGAAAAACTGTTTTTT
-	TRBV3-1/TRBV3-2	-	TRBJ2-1	CASSQSTQGSNEQFF	TGTGCCAGCAGCCAATCGACACAGGGATCGAATGAGCAGTTCTTC
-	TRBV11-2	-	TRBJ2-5	CASSIEEGLPRQETQYF	TGTGCCAGCAGCATCGAGGAGGGCCTTCCTCGCCAAGAGACCCAGTACTTC
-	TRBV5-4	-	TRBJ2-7	CASSLDGGTAYEQYF	TGTGCCAGCAGCTTGGATGGGGGGACAGCCTACGAGCAGTACTTC
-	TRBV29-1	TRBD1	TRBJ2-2	CSARTGANTGELFF	TGCAGCGCTCGGACAGGGGCGAACACCGGGGAGCTGTTTTTT
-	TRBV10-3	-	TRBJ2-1	CAISFQGHEQFF	TGTGCCATCAGTTTTCAGGGTCATGAGCAGTTCTTC
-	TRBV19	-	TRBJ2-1	CASRRGSSYNEQFF	TGTGCCAGTAGAAGGGGGAGTTCCTACAATGAGCAGTTCTTC
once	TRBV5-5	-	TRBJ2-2	CASSLNAIQSGELFF	TGTGCCAGCAGCTTGAATGCCATACAGTCCGGGGAGCTGTTTTTT
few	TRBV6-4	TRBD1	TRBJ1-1	CASSAKQGATEAFF	TGTGCCAGCAGTGCCAAACAGGGGGCCACTGAAGCTTTCTTT
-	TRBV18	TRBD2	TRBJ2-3	CASSPPTRGAGDTQYF	TGTGCCAGCTCACCACCGACGCGGGGGGCGGGAGATACGCAGTATTTT
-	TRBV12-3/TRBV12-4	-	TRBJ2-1	CASRTSRFNEQFF	TGTGCCAGCAGGACTAGTCGGTTTAATGAGCAGTTCTTC
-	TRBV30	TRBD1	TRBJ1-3	CAWSGGGLGNTIYF	TGTGCCTGGAGTGGAGGGGGCCTTGGAAACACCATATATTTT
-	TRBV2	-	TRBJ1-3	CASSEVRAGNTIYF	TGTGCCAGCAGTGAAGTCAGGGCTGGAAACACCATATATTTT
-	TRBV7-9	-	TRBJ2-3	CASSPTGFRTDTQYF	TGTGCCAGCAGCCCAACAGGGTTCCGGACAGATACGCAGTATTTT
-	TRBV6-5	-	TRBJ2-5	CASRLGQPISERQYF	TGTGCCAGCAGACTTGGACAGCCCATCTCGGAACGACAGTACTTC
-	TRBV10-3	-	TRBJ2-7	CAIRFTGNTYEQYF	TGTGCCATCAGGTTTACAGGGAATACCTACGAGCAGTACTTC
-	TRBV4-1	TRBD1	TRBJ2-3	CASRRDRVGGIWRLGQYF	TGCGCCAGCAGGCGGGACAGGGTAGGGGGGATATGGCGGTTGGGGCAGTATTTT
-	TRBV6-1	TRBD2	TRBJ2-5	CASSERGGTASGYQETQYF	TGTGCCAGCAGTGAAAGGGGGGGGACGGCTAGCGGGTACCAAGAGACCCAGTACTTC